The clone carrying this T cell receptor (beta chain) was seen repeatedly, ten times or more. As yet, its antigen is unknown. The CDR3 consists of 15 residues. In germline, CDR1 is SGHAT, CDR2 FQNNGV. Trimming cost V 6 bases and J 7 bases, with 21 bases left between them. TCRdb used MiXCR to reprocess the reads, holding one entry per CDR3 protein. Among about 100,000 distinct CDR3 sequences listed, 42% were seen once. These data belong to a study of T cell repertoires in cytomegalovirus infection. Regarding the study as a whole: Carriage of CMV together with the relevant HLA was identifiable through cumulative public TCR beta family frequency.

The V call is TRBV11-2, the J call TRBJ2-5; D is possibly TRBD1 (5 bases). The clonotype comes from a human donor in good health (CMV status not recorded). Some clones in this sample may be carry-over from other donors' samples. The sequencing used CD8+ T cells from cultured PBMCs, collected from culture after CMV antigen stimulation. CDR3 in amino acids: CASRQGQASEGTQYF. As DNA, the CDR3 is TGTGCCAGCAGGCAGGGTCAGGCGTCCGAAGGGACCCAGTACTTC. Supplemented by reference TRBV11-2 and TRBJ2-5, the full variable domain reads EAGVAQSPRYKIIEKRQSVAFWCNPISGHATLYWYQQILGQGPKLLIQFQNNGVVDDSQLPKDRFSAERLKGVDSTLKIQPAKLEDSAVYLCASRQGQASEGTQYFGPGTRLLVL.